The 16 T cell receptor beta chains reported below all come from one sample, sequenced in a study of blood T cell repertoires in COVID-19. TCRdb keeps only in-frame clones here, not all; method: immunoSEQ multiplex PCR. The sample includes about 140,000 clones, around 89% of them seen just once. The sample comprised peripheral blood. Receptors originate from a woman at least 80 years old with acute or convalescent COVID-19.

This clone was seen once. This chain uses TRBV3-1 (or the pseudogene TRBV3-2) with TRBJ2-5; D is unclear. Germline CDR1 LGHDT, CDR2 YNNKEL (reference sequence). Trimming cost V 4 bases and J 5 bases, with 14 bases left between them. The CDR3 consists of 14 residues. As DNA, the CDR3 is TGTGCCAGCAGCCCGCCAGGTTCCCGGGAGACCCAGTACTTC. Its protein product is CASSPPGSRETQYF.

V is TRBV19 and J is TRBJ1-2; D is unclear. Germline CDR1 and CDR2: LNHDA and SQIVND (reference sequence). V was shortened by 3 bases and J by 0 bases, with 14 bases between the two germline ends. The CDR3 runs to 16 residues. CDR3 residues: CASSIWAATTNYGYTF. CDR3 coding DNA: TGTGCCAGTAGTATCTGGGCAGCAACGACTAACTATGGCTACACCTTC.

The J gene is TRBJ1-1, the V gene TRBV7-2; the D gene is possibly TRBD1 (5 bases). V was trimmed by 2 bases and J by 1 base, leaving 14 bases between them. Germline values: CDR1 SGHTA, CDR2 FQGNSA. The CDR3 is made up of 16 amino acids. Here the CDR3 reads CASSLFPAGGNTEAFF. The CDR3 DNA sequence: TGTGCCAGCAGCTTATTCCCGGCGGGGGGGAACACTGAAGCTTTCTTT.

The CDR3 sequence: CASSLDRTSWREQYF. CDR3 nucleotide sequence: TGTGCCAGCAGCCTAGACCGGACTAGCTGGCGTGAGCAGTATTTT. The V call is TRBV7-3, the J call TRBJ2-3; 8 positions agree with TRBD2. V trimming: 5 bases; J trimming: 11 bases; junction bases outside the gene matches: 15. In germline, CDR1 is SGHTA, CDR2 FQGTGA. The CDR3 has 15 amino acids.

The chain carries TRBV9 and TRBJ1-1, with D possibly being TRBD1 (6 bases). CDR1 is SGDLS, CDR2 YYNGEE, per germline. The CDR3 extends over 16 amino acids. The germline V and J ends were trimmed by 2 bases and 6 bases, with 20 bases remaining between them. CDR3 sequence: CASSVKGLGAVAEAFF. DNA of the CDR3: TGTGCCAGCAGCGTGAAAGGTCTGGGGGCAGTCGCTGAAGCTTTCTTT.

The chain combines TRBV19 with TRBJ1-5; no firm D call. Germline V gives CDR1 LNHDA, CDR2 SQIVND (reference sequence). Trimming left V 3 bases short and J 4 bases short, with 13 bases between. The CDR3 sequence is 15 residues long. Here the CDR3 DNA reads TGTGCCAGTAGTATTCAAGGGAGATCTAATCAGCCCCAGCATTTT. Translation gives CASSIQGRSNQPQHF.

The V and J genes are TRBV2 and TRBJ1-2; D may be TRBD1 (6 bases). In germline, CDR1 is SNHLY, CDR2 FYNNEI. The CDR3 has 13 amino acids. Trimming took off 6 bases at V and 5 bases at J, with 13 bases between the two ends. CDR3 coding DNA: TGTGCCAGCAGCCAGGGGTCCTGGTATGGCTACACCTTC. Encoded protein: CASSQGSWYGYTF.

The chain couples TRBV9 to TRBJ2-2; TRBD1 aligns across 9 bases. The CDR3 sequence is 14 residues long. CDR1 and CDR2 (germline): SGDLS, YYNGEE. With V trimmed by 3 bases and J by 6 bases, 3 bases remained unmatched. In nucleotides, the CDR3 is TGTGCCAGCAGCGCCCGACAGGGGGCCGGGGAGCTGTTTTTT. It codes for CASSARQGAGELFF.

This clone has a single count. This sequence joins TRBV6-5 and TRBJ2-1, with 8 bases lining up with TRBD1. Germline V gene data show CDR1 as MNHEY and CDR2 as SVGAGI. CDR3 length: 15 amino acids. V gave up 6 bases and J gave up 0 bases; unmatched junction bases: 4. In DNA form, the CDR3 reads TGTGCCAGCAGATCAGGGGGCGGCTCCTACAATGAGCAGTTCTTC. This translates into CASRSGGGSYNEQFF.

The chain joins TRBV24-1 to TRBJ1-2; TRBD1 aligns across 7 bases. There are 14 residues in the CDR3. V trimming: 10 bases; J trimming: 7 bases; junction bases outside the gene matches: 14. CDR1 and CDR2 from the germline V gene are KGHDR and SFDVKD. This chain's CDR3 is CATPPQGEGFGYTF. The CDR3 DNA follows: TGTGCCACTCCACCCCAGGGGGAAGGGTTTGGCTACACCTTC.

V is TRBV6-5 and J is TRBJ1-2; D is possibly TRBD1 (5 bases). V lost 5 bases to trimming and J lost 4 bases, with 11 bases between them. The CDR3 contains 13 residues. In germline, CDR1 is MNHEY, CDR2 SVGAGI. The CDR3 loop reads CASSTTGTYGYTF. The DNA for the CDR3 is TGTGCCAGCAGTACTACAGGAACCTATGGCTACACCTTC.

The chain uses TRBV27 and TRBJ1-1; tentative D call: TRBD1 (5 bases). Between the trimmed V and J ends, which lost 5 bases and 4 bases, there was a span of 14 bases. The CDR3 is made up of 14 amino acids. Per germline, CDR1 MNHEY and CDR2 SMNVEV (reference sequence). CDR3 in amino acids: CASSQLVRGTEAFF. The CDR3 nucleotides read TGTGCCAGCAGTCAGTTAGTTAGGGGCACTGAAGCTTTCTTT.

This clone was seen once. This CDR3 reads CASSAPGAGNSPLHF. CDR3 nucleotides: TGTGCCAGCAGTGCACCAGGGGCCGGGAATTCACCCCTCCACTTT. The V and J genes are TRBV28 and TRBJ1-6; a possible D gene is TRBD1 (6 bases). Trimming pared 5 bases from V and 7 bases from J, leaving 15 bases between. CDR3 length equals 15 residues. Germline CDR1 is MDHEN and CDR2 is SYDVKM.

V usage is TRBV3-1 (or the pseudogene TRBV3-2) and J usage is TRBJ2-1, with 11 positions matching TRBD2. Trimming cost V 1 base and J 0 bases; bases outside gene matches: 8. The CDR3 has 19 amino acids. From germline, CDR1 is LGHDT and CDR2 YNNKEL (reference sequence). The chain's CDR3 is CASSQGLSGGASSYNEQFF. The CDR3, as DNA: TGTGCCAGCAGCCAAGGCCTTAGCGGGGGGGCATCCTCCTACAATGAGCAGTTCTTC.

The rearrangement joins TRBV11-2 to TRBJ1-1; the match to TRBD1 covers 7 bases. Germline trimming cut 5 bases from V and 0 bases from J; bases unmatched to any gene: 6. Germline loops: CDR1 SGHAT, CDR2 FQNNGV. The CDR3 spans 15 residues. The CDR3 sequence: CASSHSTGMNTEAFF. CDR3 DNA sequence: TGTGCCAGCAGCCATTCGACAGGGATGAACACTGAAGCTTTCTTT. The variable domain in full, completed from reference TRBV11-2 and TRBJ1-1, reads EAGVAQSPRYKIIEKRQSVAFWCNPISGHATLYWYQQILGQGPKLLIQFQNNGVVDDSQLPKDRFSAERLKGVDSTLKIQPAKLEDSAVYLCASSHSTGMNTEAFFGQGTRLTVV.

CDR3 loop: CASRKGRGDGYTF. The CDR3 DNA reads as TGCGCCAGCAGGAAGGGCAGGGGAGATGGCTACACCTTC. This chain joins TRBV10-1 and TRBJ1-2; TRBD1 might be the D (6 bases). The CDR3 is made up of 13 amino acids. V dropped 6 bases and J dropped 6 bases, with 14 bases sitting between them. Germline V lookup: CDR1 WNHNN, CDR2 SYGVQD (reference sequence).